The T cell receptor beta chain under discussion was sequenced for a study of blood T cell repertoires in COVID-19 (dated by TCRdb to the early 2020s). Regarding the research as a whole: Samples from collaborators originated in the United States, Italy and Spain and spanned both the acute and convalescent phases of COVID-19. The dataset comprised deeply sampled blood TCRbeta repertoires from subjects exposed to, actively infected with, or recovered from COVID-19. The repertoires were released in a freely available public database intended as a resource for research on the immune response to SARS-CoV-2. Where available, HLA class I and class II types were obtained from metadata supplied by the sample provider rather than from assay-based typing. The samples were drawn from the first 160 participants of the ongoing ImmuneRACE study and from over 950 subjects provided by 6 global collaborators. The material from the prospective study consisted of cDNA or gDNA derived from T cells, B-cell-depleted T cells, or PBMCs. Sample metadata almost always included a de-identified subject ID, COVID-19 status, age in years and sex.

After removal of 2 bases from V and 3 bases from J, the junction retains 1 base not matched to a gene. The germline V gene gives CDR1 as SGHAT and CDR2 as FQNNGV. From cysteine to phenylalanine, the CDR3 is 15 amino acids long. Only the CDR3 part of the read is kept: 45 bases, read in frame from the first base. Overall study outcomes, separate from this receptor: Clinical and demographic metadata were provided uncurated, with the amount varying by source and participant.

TCRbeta CDR3 regions were amplified from genomic DNA using the immunoSEQ Assay, a bias-controlled multiplex PCR. The source study handled its data this way. The number of nucleated cells in each sample was estimated by amplification of reference gene primers within the assay. Sequence reads were collapsed and filtered to measure the absolute abundance of every unique TCRbeta CDR3 rearrangement. For each sample, productive Simpson clonality was calculated as the square root of Simpson's diversity index over productive rearrangements. TCRdb retrieved this table from immuneACCESS and kept in-frame rearrangements only. Not all clones are present; in checked studies, unresolved V genes account for under half, and no reason is known for the remainder. V, J and clone size were drawn from that table, and D and trimming were deduced from the DNA. Present in this sample are over 100,000 clones, approximately 84% of which were seen just once. The ten most abundant clones make up 6.6% of the sample.

As concerns this clone: The antigen it recognizes is unknown. There are no base qualities to consult, and no much larger clone falls within one base.

Each collaborating institution followed its own protocols to collect whole blood in K2EDTA tubes. For TCRbeta analysis, collaborators shipped samples as frozen whole blood, isolated PBMCs, or DNA extracted from either of those sample types. The V and J segments used are TRBV11-2 and TRBJ2-1; 10 junctional bases match TRBD2. The receptor was derived from a woman between 50 and 59 years old with acute or convalescent COVID-19. Sequencing input: peripheral blood. The nucleotides are TGTGCCAGCAGCTTAAGACTAGCGGGCTACAATGAGCAGTTCTTC. Its amino acids are CASSLRLAGYNEQFF.